The next 7 T cell receptor beta chains were all read from a single sample in a study of beta chain features in type 1 diabetes. Expressed TCRB transcripts were sequenced, since all the RNA that had been isolated was reverse transcribed. The assay was immunoSEQ multiplex PCR, and TCRdb's table has in-frame clones only and misses some. The sample comprises about 620,000 clones, roughly a sixth of which are singletons, and 0.07% to 0.095% rests with the top ten. The sample comprised naive CD4+ T cells from blood. These TCRs come from a man between 18 and 35 years old in good health.

This clone was counted a few times. The CDR3 bases are TGTGCCAGCAGCCAAGTAGGAGGAACTGAAGCTTTCTTT. Its protein product is CASSQVGGTEAFF. The gene calls are TRBV14 and TRBJ1-1; D gene ambiguous. V was shortened by 1 base and J by 5 bases, with 8 bases between the two germline ends. The CDR3 sequence is 13 residues long. Germline values: CDR1 SGHDN, CDR2 FVKESK.

This clone appeared a few times. The gene calls are TRBV10-3 and TRBJ2-2; tentative D call: TRBD1 (6 bases). V shed 7 bases and J shed 1 base, with 10 bases lying between them. This CDR3 is 14 amino acids long. Germline CDR1 ENHRY, CDR2 SYGVKD. The chain's CDR3 is CAITSDRNTGELFF. CDR3 nucleotide sequence: TGTGCCATCACCTCGGACAGGAACACCGGGGAGCTGTTTTTT.

This clone has a handful of counts. This chain connects TRBV4-3 to TRBJ2-3, with 12 bases fitting TRBD1. This CDR3 contains 16 residues. After removal of 5 bases from V and 5 bases from J, the junction contained 8 bases not matched to a gene. The V gene's germline CDR1 is LGHNA and CDR2 YSLEER. CDR3 in amino acids: CASSTRDRGRIDTQYF. DNA for the CDR3: TGCGCCAGCAGCACCCGGGACAGGGGGCGTATAGATACGCAGTATTTT.

There are a few counts of this clone. The V call is TRBV2, the J call TRBJ1-5, with TRBD1 as a possible D gene (6 bases). Germline V gene sequence: CDR1 SNHLY, CDR2 FYNNEI. The CDR3 runs to 14 residues. V shed 4 bases and J shed 3 bases, with 10 bases lying between them. The CDR3 DNA reads TGTGCCAGCAGTGTTGGACAGCTCAATCAGCCCCAGCATTTT. Translating gives CASSVGQLNQPQHF.

This clone was detected only a few times. J is TRBJ2-1 and V is TRBV30; weak D call: TRBD2 (5 bases). Deletions cut 3 bases from V and 5 bases from J, with 14 bases between. Germline CDR1 is GTSNPN and CDR2 is SVGIG (reference sequence). This CDR3 is 14 amino acids long. CDR3 in amino acids: CAWSRTRKDNEQFF. CDR3 in DNA: TGTGCCTGGAGCCGGACTCGTAAAGACAATGAGCAGTTCTTC.

The gene calls are TRBV9 and TRBJ2-3; 15 bases agree with TRBD2. Trimming cost V 3 bases and J 6 bases; bases outside gene matches: 8. Germline V CDR1 and CDR2: SGDLS, YYNGEE. CDR3 length equals 17 residues. The CDR3: CASSGKGLAGGGDTQYF. CDR3 sequence (DNA): TGTGCCAGCAGCGGGAAGGGACTAGCGGGAGGAGGTGATACGCAGTATTTT.

The genes are TRBV10-3 and TRBJ2-7, with 11 bases identical to TRBD1. Per germline, CDR1 ENHRY and CDR2 SYGVKD. The J segment lost 2 bases and the V segment lost 4 bases, leaving 4 bases of the junction unmatched. The length of the CDR3 is 15 residues. CDR3 nucleotides: TGTGCCATCAGTGCGACGGGACAGGGGGCCTACGAGCAGTACTTC. It encodes CAISATGQGAYEQYF.